This TCR beta chain was retrieved from a study of early T cells in non-severe SARS-CoV-2 infection. Across the study: Whole-blood bulk RNA, unsorted, was sequenced, and chains were unpaired.

Unique molecular identifier tags were affixed to discrete cDNA molecules. MiXCR, run by TCRdb on the 5' RACE reads, gives a single entry per CDR3 protein. The sample includes some 19,000 distinct CDR3 sequences, more than 4% of them seen just once. Trimming cost V 1 base and J 3 bases, with 5 bases left between them. The CDR3 loop spans 13 amino acids. The germline CDR1 and CDR2 sequences are LNHNV and YYDKDF (reference sequence). The study's findings and limits: Using VDJdb, the matching emphasized anti-spike CD8 responses while missing private and CD4 specificities.

This clonotype was seen repeatedly, ten times or more. Antigen: not known. Material: whole blood. This chain links TRBV15 with TRBJ2-3, with D hard to call. The sequence was collected from an adult who was a healthcare worker with PCR-confirmed SARS-CoV-2 infection or an uninfected control (not recorded which). The CDR3 DNA sequence: TGTGCCACCAGCAGAGCAGCGACAGATACGCAGTATTTT. Its protein product is CATSRAATDTQYF.